This paragraph reports one T cell receptor (beta chain). The antigen remains undetermined. Per-sample yields of isolated PBMCs were at least 6 million. Germline V lookup: CDR1 DFQATT, CDR2 SNEGSKA (reference sequence). The CDR3 totals 16 residues. The sample comes from a study of blood T cells in healthy people across ages. The study's findings and limits: Expanded clonotype shifts may have been confounded, as the donors had an unknown CMV status.

Then a second PCR, running about 6 to 12 cycles, was carried out with a sample-barcoded 5' primer and a J-beta primer mix. Every sample gave at least 2.5 million paired-end reads containing CDR3. Each CDR3 protein is one row after TCRdb ran MiXCR on the 5' RACE reads. Among some 670,000 distinct CDR3 sequences listed, 52% were seen once. Specimen: blood. The source of this sequence is a woman older than 75 in good health. The genes are TRBV20-1 and TRBJ2-1; 9 bases fit TRBD2. This CDR3 reads CSAPEVSGRSYQRQFF. The CDR3 nucleotides are TGCAGCGCCCCCGAAGTTAGCGGGAGATCTTACCAGCGGCAGTTCTTC.